This T cell receptor beta chain was obtained from a study of blood T cell repertoires in COVID-19. Study at large: Donors in the United States, Italy and Spain gave samples during acute or convalescent COVID-19. T cells, B-cell-depleted T cells, or PBMCs provided the cDNA or gDNA that served as material.

Original analysis: Reference gene primers were amplified, and this amplification served to estimate nucleated cell counts. Some clones are missing from TCRdb's copy, which holds only in-frame ones; the method was immunoSEQ multiplex PCR. V, J and clone size are those of that table, while D and trimming were read from the DNA. This table holds around 150,000 clones, around 90% found once. Deletions cut 9 bases from V and 0 bases from J, with 11 bases between. This CDR3 contains 13 residues. Per the germline V gene, CDR1 is LNHNV and CDR2 is YYDKDF (reference sequence). The V and J genes are TRBV15 and TRBJ1-1; D gene unclear. The receptor was derived from a man younger than 35 with acute or convalescent COVID-19. The sample comprised peripheral blood. Written as DNA, the CDR3 is TGTGCCACAAGGCCGGGAATGAACACTGAAGCTTTCTTT. Translation: CATRPGMNTEAFF.